Presented here are 28 T cell receptor beta chains from one specimen sequenced in a study of OX40 agonist ivuxolimab in advanced cancers. Measured with immunoSEQ multiplex PCR; TCRdb has only the in-frame clones, and not every one. The sample lists over 100,000 clones, around 91% occurring once. Source: CD4+ or CD8+ T cells sorted from blood, taken in a trial of the OX40 agonist ivuxolimab. Every receptor here comes from an adult with an advanced solid tumor such as melanoma, head and neck, liver or kidney cancer.

J is TRBJ1-1 and V is TRBV29-1; D not resolved. This CDR3 is 11 amino acids long. With 7 bases removed from V and 6 bases from J, the gap between germline ends came to 12 bases. Germline values: CDR1 SQVTM, CDR2 ANQGSEA. CDR3 region: CSATRFPEAFF. As DNA, the CDR3 is TGCAGCGCAACAAGGTTCCCTGAAGCTTTCTTT.

The rearrangement links TRBV7-3 to TRBJ1-3; a possible D gene is TRBD1 (5 bases). The CDR3 is made up of 15 amino acids. The germline gives CDR1 SGHTA, CDR2 FQGTGA. V was cut by 2 bases and J by 0 bases, with 8 bases left in between. The DNA of the CDR3 is TGTGCCAGCAGCTTAGGGACCTCCTCTGGAAACACCATATATTTT. Amino acid sequence: CASSLGTSSGNTIYF.

This rearrangement joins TRBV6-5 to TRBJ1-1, with 7 bases that match TRBD1. Germline lookup yields CDR1 MNHEY and CDR2 SVGAGI. V lost 2 bases to trimming and J lost 4 bases; unmatched junction nucleotides: 4. CDR3 length: 14 residues. The CDR3 is CASSYGGTVTEAFF. CDR3 DNA: TGTGCCAGCAGTTACGGTGGGACAGTCACTGAAGCTTTCTTT.

This sequence joins TRBV2 and TRBJ2-3, with D maybe TRBD2 (6 bases). V was cut by 4 bases and J by 5 bases, with 19 bases left in between. CDR1 and CDR2 from the germline V gene are SNHLY and FYNNEI. The CDR3 is made up of 16 amino acids. The CDR3 sequence is CASSAGLGGRGDTQYF. The CDR3 bases are TGTGCCAGCAGTGCAGGTCTCGGGGGACGGGGAGATACGCAGTATTTT.

This chain joins TRBV30 and TRBJ2-7; D gene ambiguous. CDR1 and CDR2 from the germline V gene are GTSNPN and SVGIG (reference sequence). The CDR3 spans 14 residues. V lost 1 base, J lost 6 bases, and 16 bases lay in between. The CDR3 protein is CAWSAWTGIGEQYF. The CDR3 region has the DNA TGTGCCTGGAGTGCTTGGACGGGCATAGGCGAGCAGTACTTC.

The chain is built from TRBV9 and TRBJ1-6; D uncertain. Germline CDR1 reads SGDLS; CDR2 reads YYNGEE. The CDR3 length is 18 residues. V was clipped by 3 bases and J by 0 bases, with 16 bases between them. The CDR3 nucleotides read TGTGCCAGCAGCGAAGGGATGACCAGTAGCTCCTATAATTCACCCCTCCACTTT. Its protein product is CASSEGMTSSSYNSPLHF. The full variable domain, with the rest looked up from reference TRBV9 and TRBJ1-6, is DSGVTQTPKHLITATGQRVTLRCSPRSGDLSVYWYQQSLDQGLQFLIQYYNGEERAKGNILERFSAQQFPDLHSELNLSSLELGDSALYFCASSEGMTSSSYNSPLHFGNGTRLTVT.

The sample holds one count of this clone. The rearrangement uses TRBV5-4 and TRBJ1-1; D uncertain. The CDR3 spans 15 residues. Trimming cost V 0 bases and J 1 base, with 10 bases left between them. Germline-derived CDR1 and CDR2 are SGHNT and YYREEE (reference sequence). Here the CDR3 reads CASSLGYIGNTEAFF. The CDR3 DNA sequence: TGTGCCAGCAGCTTGGGCTATATAGGGAACACTGAAGCTTTCTTT.

J is TRBJ2-7 and V is TRBV7-8; 8 bases match TRBD1. This CDR3 comprises 14 residues. CDR1 and CDR2 from the germline V gene are SGHVS and FQNEAQ. V was clipped by 5 bases and J by 5 bases; unmatched bases: 8. CDR3 DNA sequence: TGTGCCAGCAGCACCCAGGGGGCATTTGACGAGCAGTACTTC. The encoded protein is CASSTQGAFDEQYF.

The V gene is TRBV18, the J gene TRBJ1-1, with 8 bases that match TRBD1. The germline CDR1 and CDR2 sequences are KGHSH and LQKENI. With 5 bases clipped from V and 3 bases from J, the junction kept 5 bases outside the gene matches. The CDR3 extends over 14 amino acids. The CDR3 coding sequence is TGTGCCAGCTCAAGGCAGGGGGCTGACACTGAAGCTTTCTTT. Translating gives CASSRQGADTEAFF.

V and J are TRBV7-2 and TRBJ2-2; D is undetermined. The CDR3 has 13 residues. Germline V gene data show CDR1 as SGHTA and CDR2 as FQGNSA. Trimming stripped 2 bases from V and 4 bases from J, with 5 bases between. The CDR3 reads CASSLLATGELFF. Written as DNA, the CDR3 is TGTGCCAGCAGCTTATTAGCCACCGGGGAGCTGTTTTTT.

V is TRBV21-1 and J is TRBJ1-3; the table's D call, TRBD1, has no DNA check behind it. TRBV21-1 is described as a pseudogene. There are 18 residues in the CDR3. The CDR3 loop is CASSKVYREQGAGNTIYF. CDR3 sequence (DNA): TGTGCCAGCAGCAAAGTATATAGGGAACAGGGGGCTGGAAACACCATATATTTT.

The rearrangement links TRBV30 to TRBJ1-2, with D tentatively TRBD1 (6 bases). The CDR3 runs 12 residues. The ends were cut back, 3 bases at V and 8 bases at J, with 13 bases in the middle. The germline V gene has CDR1 GTSNPN and CDR2 SVGIG (reference sequence). CDR3 in DNA: TGTGCCTGGAGACCTCAGGGGATGGGCTACACCTTC. Translated, it gives CAWRPQGMGYTF.

This sequence joins TRBV6-1 and TRBJ2-3, with 8 bases identical to TRBD2. J lost 4 bases, V lost 6 bases, and 6 bases had no gene match. Germline V gene sequence: CDR1 MNHNS, CDR2 SASEGT. This CDR3 contains 14 residues. The CDR3 region is CASRGTSLADTQYF. CDR3 DNA sequence: TGTGCCAGCAGGGGGACTAGTTTGGCAGATACGCAGTATTTT.

This clone was counted a single time. The V gene is TRBV19, the J gene TRBJ1-4; TRBD1 matches 8 bases. Trimming at V came to 4 bases and at J to 4 bases, leaving 5 bases not matched to a gene. Germline V lookup: CDR1 LNHDA, CDR2 SQIVND (reference sequence). The CDR3 length is 15 residues. This chain's CDR3 is CASSRNTGGNEKLFF. The CDR3 DNA follows: TGTGCCAGTAGTAGAAACACAGGGGGTAATGAAAAACTGTTTTTT.

The chain has TRBV7-6 and TRBJ2-5; 9 nucleotides line up with TRBD2. From germline, CDR1 is SGHVS and CDR2 FNYEAQ. V shed 8 bases, J shed 4 bases, and the junction held 11 bases outside the gene matches. The CDR3 totals 15 residues. The CDR3 DNA reads as TGTGCCAGCGGAGCTCAGCGGGGGGCGGGAGAGACCCAGTACTTC. Its protein is CASGAQRGAGETQYF.

The chain recombines TRBV7-2 with TRBJ2-5; perhaps TRBD2 as D (5 bases). The V and J ends lost 3 bases and 7 bases respectively, with 9 bases between them. CDR1 and CDR2 from the germline V gene are SGHTA and FQGNSA. The CDR3 sequence is 12 residues long. This chain's CDR3 is CASSFYEGTQYF. The CDR3 region has the DNA TGTGCCAGCAGCTTTTACGAGGGGACCCAGTACTTC.

The genes are TRBV19 and TRBJ2-7, with 7 bases matching TRBD2. V was clipped by 5 bases and J by 6 bases; unmatched bases: 4. The germline gives CDR1 LNHDA, CDR2 SQIVND (reference sequence). This CDR3 has 12 amino acids. The CDR3 region is CASSLPGGEQYF. Written as DNA, the CDR3 is TGTGCCAGTAGTTTACCGGGGGGCGAGCAGTACTTC.

V usage is TRBV7-2 and J usage is TRBJ2-4; 12 bases are a match to TRBD2. There are 14 residues in the CDR3. Germline lookup yields CDR1 SGHTA and CDR2 FQGNSA. Germline trimming cut 4 bases from V and 7 bases from J; bases unmatched to any gene: 2. This CDR3 reads CASSSGTSGNIQYF. The CDR3 region has the DNA TGTGCCAGCAGCTCCGGGACTAGCGGGAACATTCAGTACTTC.

The chain has TRBV7-2 and TRBJ2-5; D could derive from TRBD1 or TRBD2 (6 bases each). Deletions cut 5 bases from V and 3 bases from J, with 10 bases between. Germline lookup yields CDR1 SGHTA and CDR2 FQGNSA. The CDR3 runs 13 residues. The CDR3 nucleotides are TGTGCCAGCAGCAACGGGGGCGAAGAGACCCAGTACTTC. Translated: CASSNGGEETQYF.

The CDR3 region is CASSPMGDPPNQGTEAFF. CDR3 nucleotide sequence: TGTGCCAGCAGCCCAATGGGGGACCCTCCGAACCAAGGCACTGAAGCTTTCTTT. This chain uses TRBV5-6 with TRBJ1-1, with a weak D call TRBD1 (5 bases). V gave up 4 bases and J gave up 4 bases, with 26 bases separating them. This CDR3 has 18 amino acids. Per the germline V gene, CDR1 is SGHDT and CDR2 is YYEEEE. The complete variable domain, with remaining parts taken from reference TRBV5-6 and TRBJ1-1, reads DAGVTQSPTHLIKTRGQQVTLRCSPKSGHDTVSWYQQALGQGPQFIFQYYEEEERQRGNFPDRFSGHQFPNYSSELNVNALLLGDSALYLCASSPMGDPPNQGTEAFFGQGTRLTVV.

This clone appeared once. This chain uses TRBV7-3 with TRBJ2-5; D call uncertain. Germline CDR1 and CDR2: SGHTA and FQGTGA. V lost 4 bases and J 5 bases, leaving 17 bases between the germline ends. The CDR3 is 15 residues long. CDR3 residues: CASSSSISSWETQYF. CDR3 nucleotide sequence: TGTGCCAGCAGCTCCAGTATATCTTCCTGGGAGACCCAGTACTTC.

This clone was picked up one time. This chain uses TRBV28 with TRBJ2-2; D is undetermined. Germline V gene lookup returns CDR1 MDHEN and CDR2 SYDVKM. Trimming shortened V by 8 bases and J by 4 bases, and 11 bases separated the two germline ends. This CDR3 is built from 13 residues. The chain's CDR3 is CASLLWSTGELFF. CDR3 nucleotide sequence: TGTGCCAGCTTACTTTGGAGCACCGGGGAGCTGTTTTTT.

The CDR3 DNA reads as TGTGCCAGCAGCGTAGGTGGAGTAGACGGGAATGAAAAACTGTTTTTT. It yields the protein CASSVGGVDGNEKLFF. The chain joins TRBV9 to TRBJ1-4; D is unresolved. Trimming took off 0 bases at V and 5 bases at J, with 14 bases between the two ends. The CDR3 runs 16 residues. Germline values: CDR1 SGDLS, CDR2 YYNGEE.

The genes are TRBV19 and TRBJ1-3; a weak D match, TRBD1 (6 bases). V lost 6 bases and J lost 0, with 9 bases in between. Germline V CDR1 and CDR2: LNHDA, SQIVND (reference sequence). This CDR3 region has 14 residues. The CDR3 region is CASRQGDSGNTIYF. The CDR3 nucleotides are TGTGCCAGTAGACAGGGAGACTCTGGAAACACCATATATTTT.

V and J are TRBV29-1 and TRBJ1-3; possibly TRBD1 for D (5 bases). Germline V CDR1 and CDR2: SQVTM, ANQGSEA. V was trimmed by 2 bases and J by 2 bases, leaving 7 bases between them. There are 13 residues in the CDR3. The CDR3 bases are TGCAGCGTTGAACAAGGGGCTGGAAACACCATATATTTT. Translation: CSVEQGAGNTIYF.

The J gene is TRBJ1-1, the V gene TRBV30; D is unclear. This CDR3 has 13 amino acids. Deletions cut 3 bases from V and 1 base from J, with 9 bases between. Germline CDR1 and CDR2: GTSNPN and SVGIG (reference sequence). DNA for the CDR3: TGTGCCTGGAGCGGGCACCCGAACACTGAAGCTTTCTTT. Protein product: CAWSGHPNTEAFF.

This chain connects TRBV29-1 to TRBJ1-1; maybe TRBD1 (6 bases). V lost 5 bases and J 4 bases, leaving 11 bases between the germline ends. CDR3 length: 12 residues. The V gene's germline CDR1 is SQVTM and CDR2 ANQGSEA. The CDR3 here is CSVILGATEAFF. The CDR3 coding sequence is TGCAGCGTTATCTTGGGGGCCACTGAAGCTTTCTTT. Filled out from reference TRBV29-1 and TRBJ1-1, the complete variable domain reads SAVISQKPSRDICQRGTSLTIQCQVDSQVTMMFWYRQQPGQSLTLIATANQGSEATYESGFVIDKFPISRPNLTFSTLTVSNMSPEDSSIYLCSVILGATEAFFGQGTRLTVV.

This clone was seen only a few times. CDR3 protein: CASSEYRGADTEAFF. For the CDR3, the DNA is TGTGCCAGCAGTGAATATCGGGGGGCGGACACTGAAGCTTTCTTT. The V and J genes are TRBV25-1 and TRBJ1-1, with D maybe TRBD1 (6 bases). CDR3 length equals 15 residues. CDR1 is MGHDK, CDR2 SYGVNS, per germline. V lost 0 bases and J 3 bases, leaving 11 bases between the germline ends.